This is a list of T cell receptor beta chains from one sample in a study of response to subunit inactivated influenza vaccine. TCRdb re-analysed the RT-PCR reads in MiXCR, keeping a single row per CDR3 protein. The sample lists about 780,000 distinct CDR3 sequences, around 18% seen once, with 11% in the top ten. This sample comprised PBMCs from blood, obtained about 5 days after vaccination. Receptors originate from a man in his fifties or sixties who received an inactivated influenza vaccine. Each CDR3 is given with its conserved first and last residue. D genes are given only for firm matches. Where a row states a size, it is once, few, many or the class of an expanded clone; other rows omit it.

D,V,J,size,length,DNA,CDR3
.,TRBV7-8,TRBJ2-1,.,16,TGTGCCAGCCCCCGTCCGGGACACACACCCTACAATGAGCAGTTCTTC,CASPRPGHTPYNEQFF
TRBD2,TRBV20-1,TRBJ2-5,many,14,TGCAGTGCTACGACTAGCGGGAGAGGAGAGACCCAGTACTTC,CSATTSGRGETQYF
.,TRBV10-3,TRBJ2-7,.,13,TGTGCCATCAGTGAGTCGAAAGGGGGCGAGCAGTACTTC,CAISESKGGEQYF
TRBD2,TRBV29-1,TRBJ2-1,many,14,TGCAGCGTTGCCCTAGCGGACTCCTACAATGAGCAGTTCTTC,CSVALADSYNEQFF
TRBD1,TRBV20-1,TRBJ2-7,.,16,TGCAGTGCCCGGGAGAAGCTCCGGGACAGGGCTTTAGGGCAGTACTTC,CSAREKLRDRALGQYF
TRBD2,TRBV6-2/TRBV6-3,TRBJ2-3,few,16,TGTGCCAGCAGCTCTCGGACGGCGGGGGTCCAAGATACGCAGTATTTT,CASSSRTAGVQDTQYF
TRBD2,TRBV28,TRBJ2-1,.,16,TGTGCCAGCAGTCGGACTAGCGGGAGGGTAAGAAATGAGCAGTTCTTC,CASSRTSGRVRNEQFF
.,TRBV10-3,TRBJ2-7,.,14,TGTGCCATCAGTGATGGAGTCAGTTCCTACGAGCAGTACTTC,CAISDGVSSYEQYF
.,TRBV28,TRBJ2-1,.,13,TGTGCCAGCAGCCGTTCAGGGTCCAATGAGCAGTTCTTC,CASSRSGSNEQFF
.,TRBV7-9,TRBJ2-5,.,14,TGTGCCAGCGCCCGATCAGGCTCTGGGGAGACCCAGTACTTC,CASARSGSGETQYF
TRBD2,TRBV5-1,TRBJ2-5,.,15,TGCGCCAGCAGCTTTGGCGGGGGAGATTCGGAGACCCAGTACTTC,CASSFGGGDSETQYF
TRBD1,TRBV20-1,TRBJ1-4,.,13,TGCAGTGCTAGCGGGCAGGGGGACGAAAAACTGTTTTTT,CSASGQGDEKLFF
.,TRBV27,TRBJ2-3,.,17,TGTGCCAGCAGTTTACGGCCAGGGGTGCGGGCCACAGATACGCAGTATTTT,CASSLRPGVRATDTQYF
.,TRBV9,TRBJ2-7,.,14,TGTGCCAGCAGCGCCGGGACCCGGGGGTCCGAGCAGTACTTC,CASSAGTRGSEQYF
.,TRBV12-3/TRBV12-4,TRBJ2-2,.,15,TGTGCCAGCAGTACTGGGGGGGGCGTCACCGGGGAGCTGTTTTTT,CASSTGGGVTGELFF
.,TRBV2,TRBJ2-5,few,14,TGTGCCAGCAACGGTTTAGGGGGAAGAGAGACCCAGTACTTC,CASNGLGGRETQYF
TRBD2,TRBV11-2,TRBJ2-3,.,14,TGTGCCAGCAGCCGTGGGACTAACACAGATACGCAGTATTTT,CASSRGTNTDTQYF
TRBD2,TRBV6-1,TRBJ2-3,.,17,TGTGCCAGCAGTAGGGGACTAGCGGCGCATAGCACAGATACGCAGTATTTT,CASSRGLAAHSTDTQYF
.,TRBV12-3/TRBV12-4,TRBJ1-5,.,15,TGTGCCAGCAGTTTAAACGGGGCGAGCAATCAGCCCCAGCATTTT,CASSLNGASNQPQHF
TRBD1,TRBV29-1,TRBJ2-1,.,13,TGCAGCCTGAAACGACAGGGGGCAGGTGAGCAGTTCTTC,CSLKRQGAGEQFF
.,TRBV2,TRBJ1-5,.,15,TGTGCCAGCAATGGGGGGGCGAGTCTCAATCAGCCCCAGCATTTT,CASNGGASLNQPQHF
TRBD1,TRBV5-1,TRBJ2-7,few,15,TGCGCCAGCAGCTTGTGGTTGGGACAGGGCCACGAGCAGTACTTC,CASSLWLGQGHEQYF
.,TRBV5-1,TRBJ1-3,few,14,TGCGCCAGCAGGGAAGGGGGTTCTGGAAACACCATATATTTT,CASREGGSGNTIYF
.,TRBV28,TRBJ2-1,.,14,TGTGCCAGCAGTTATAGCGGAAACTACAATGAGCAGTTCTTC,CASSYSGNYNEQFF
.,TRBV28,TRBJ1-6,once,11,TGTGCCAGCAGAGACGATGGACCCCTCCACTTT,CASRDDGPLHF
.,TRBV7-9,TRBJ1-1,.,14,TGTGCCAGCAGCCCCCGGGGGAGGGACACTGAAGCTTTCTTT,CASSPRGRDTEAFF
TRBD2,TRBV7-2,TRBJ2-3,many,18,TGTGCCAGCAGCTTAGCTGGTCTAGCGGGAGGGTTCTCAGATACGCAGTATTTT,CASSLAGLAGGFSDTQYF
.,TRBV10-3,TRBJ2-5,few,15,TGTGCCATCAGTGGACATGGGAGACAACAAGAGACCCAGTACTTC,CAISGHGRQQETQYF
.,TRBV18,TRBJ2-3,few,16,TGTGCCAGCTCACCAACAGCGGACCCAAGCACAGATACGCAGTATTTT,CASSPTADPSTDTQYF